This TCR beta chain was captured by sequencing in a study of technical replicates of blood from a few donors. The V end was cut by 7 bases, the J end by 1 base, with 14 bases between. This CDR3 is built from 15 residues. Germline V lookup: CDR1 SGHAT, CDR2 FQDESV (reference sequence). The assay was immunoSEQ multiplex PCR, and TCRdb's table has in-frame clones only and misses some. The repertoire holds around 60,000 clones, with almost 95% as singletons. The chain joins TRBV11-1 to TRBJ1-3, with D perhaps matching TRBD1 (5 bases). This TCR came from a human donor in good health. Some clones in this sample may be carry-over from other donors' samples. Specimen: PBMCs. In DNA form, the CDR3 reads TGTGCCAGCACAGGAGCTGGGGCATCTGGAAACACCATATATTTT. The encoded protein is CASTGAGASGNTIYF.